The present T cell receptor beta chain was sequenced within a study of T cell repertoires in cytomegalovirus infection. The CDR3 consists of 15 residues. V lost 6 bases to trimming and J lost 2 bases, with 11 bases between them. Germline V lookup: CDR1 MNHEY, CDR2 SVGAGI. This clonotype was observed a handful of times. TCRdb re-analysed the reads in MiXCR, keeping a single row per CDR3 protein. The repertoire includes 150,000 to 200,000 distinct CDR3 sequences, 25% to 30% of them detected once, and 30% to 40% sits in the top ten. The J gene is TRBJ1-6, the V gene TRBV6-5; TRBD1 is a possible D gene (6 bases). The sample comprised PBMCs. The receptor was derived from a human donor in good health (CMV status not recorded). Some clones in this sample may be carry-over from other donors' samples. The CDR3: CASRRQVAYNSPLHF. CDR3 sequence (DNA): TGTGCCAGCAGGCGACAGGTTGCCTATAATTCACCCCTCCACTTT.